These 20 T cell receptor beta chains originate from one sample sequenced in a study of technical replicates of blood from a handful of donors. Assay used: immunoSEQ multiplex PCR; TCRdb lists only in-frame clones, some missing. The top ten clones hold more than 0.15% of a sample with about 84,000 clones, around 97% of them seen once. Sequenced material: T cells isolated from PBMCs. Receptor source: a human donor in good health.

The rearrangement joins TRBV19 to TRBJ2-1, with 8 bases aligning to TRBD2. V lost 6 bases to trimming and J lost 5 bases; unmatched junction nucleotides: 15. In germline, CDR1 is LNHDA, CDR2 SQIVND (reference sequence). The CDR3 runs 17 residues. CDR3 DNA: TGTGCCAGTAGCCCTGTTGGTAGCGGGACCGCACACAATGAGCAGTTCTTC. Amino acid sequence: CASSPVGSGTAHNEQFF.

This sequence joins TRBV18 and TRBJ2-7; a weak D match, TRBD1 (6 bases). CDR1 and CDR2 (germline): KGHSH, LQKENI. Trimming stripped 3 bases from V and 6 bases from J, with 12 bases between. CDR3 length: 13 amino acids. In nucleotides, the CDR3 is TGTGCCAGCTCACCCCTCGACAGGAGCGAGCAGTACTTC. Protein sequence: CASSPLDRSEQYF.

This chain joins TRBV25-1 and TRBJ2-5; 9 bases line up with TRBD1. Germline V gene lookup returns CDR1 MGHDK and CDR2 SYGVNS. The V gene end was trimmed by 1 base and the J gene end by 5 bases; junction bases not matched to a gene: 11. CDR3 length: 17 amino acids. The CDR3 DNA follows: TGTGCCAGCAGTGAATTTGGGACAGGGCAGGGGGGGGAGACCCAGTACTTC. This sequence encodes CASSEFGTGQGGETQYF.

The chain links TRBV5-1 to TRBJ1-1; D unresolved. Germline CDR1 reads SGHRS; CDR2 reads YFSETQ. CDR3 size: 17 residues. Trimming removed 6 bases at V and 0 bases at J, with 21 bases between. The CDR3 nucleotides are TGCGCCAGCAAGTCACTCCCCGGGAGCCAACTGAACACTGAAGCTTTCTTT. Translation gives CASKSLPGSQLNTEAFF.

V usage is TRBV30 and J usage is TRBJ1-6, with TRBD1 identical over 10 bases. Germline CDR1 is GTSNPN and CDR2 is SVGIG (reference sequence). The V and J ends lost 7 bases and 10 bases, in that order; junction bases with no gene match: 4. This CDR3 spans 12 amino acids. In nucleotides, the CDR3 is TGTGCCTCGGACAGGGGGAGCTCACCCCTCCACTTT. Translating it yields CASDRGSSPLHF.

CDR3 loop: CASLAGTPGTGELFF. The CDR3 nucleotides read TGTGCCAGCCTCGCGGGTACACCGGGGACCGGGGAGCTGTTTTTT. The rearrangement links TRBV5-4 to TRBJ2-2; D may be TRBD2 (5 bases). V shed 7 bases and J shed 5 bases, with 18 bases lying between them. This CDR3 is 15 amino acids long. Germline assignment: CDR1 SGHNT and CDR2 YYREEE (reference sequence). Using reference TRBV5-4 and TRBJ2-2 for the parts outside the CDR3, the full variable domain is ETGVTQSPTHLIKTRGQQVTLRCSSQSGHNTVSWYQQALGQGPQFIFQYYREEENGRGNFPPRFSGLQFPNYSSELNVNALELDDSALYLCASLAGTPGTGELFFGEGSRLTVL.

The CDR3 region has the DNA TGTGCCAGCAGGATAAGCCGCACAGATACGCAGTATTTT. Translating gives CASRISRTDTQYF. The chain combines TRBV6-5 with TRBJ2-3; D unclear. V was cut by 6 bases and J by 1 base, with 8 bases left in between. Germline lookup yields CDR1 MNHEY and CDR2 SVGAGI. The CDR3 loop spans 13 amino acids.

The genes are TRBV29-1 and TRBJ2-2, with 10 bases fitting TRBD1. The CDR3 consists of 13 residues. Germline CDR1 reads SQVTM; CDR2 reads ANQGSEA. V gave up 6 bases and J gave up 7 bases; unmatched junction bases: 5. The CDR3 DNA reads TGCAGCGTAGGGACAGGGGTTTACGGGGAGCTGTTTTTT. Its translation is CSVGTGVYGELFF.

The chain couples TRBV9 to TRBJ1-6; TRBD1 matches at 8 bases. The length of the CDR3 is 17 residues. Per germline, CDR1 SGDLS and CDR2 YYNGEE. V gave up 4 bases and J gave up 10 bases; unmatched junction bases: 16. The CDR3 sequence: CASSTSDRAFAGSPLHF. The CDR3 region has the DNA TGTGCCAGCAGCACCTCGGACAGGGCTTTCGCGGGATCACCCCTCCACTTT.

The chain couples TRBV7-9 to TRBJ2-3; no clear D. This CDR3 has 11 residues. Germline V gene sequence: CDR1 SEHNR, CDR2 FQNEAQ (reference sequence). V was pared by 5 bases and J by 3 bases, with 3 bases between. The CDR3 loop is CASSQTDTQYF. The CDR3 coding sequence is TGTGCCAGCAGCCAGACAGATACGCAGTATTTT.

Written as DNA, the CDR3 is TGTGCCAGTAGTATAAGGGACAGCATTTACTACGAGCAGTACTTC. It specifies CASSIRDSIYYEQYF. The V and J genes are TRBV19 and TRBJ2-7, with 7 bases fitting TRBD1. Trimming removed 2 bases from V and 3 bases from J; junction bases left unmatched: 7. CDR1 is LNHDA and CDR2 is SQIVND in the germline V gene (reference sequence). This CDR3 contains 15 residues.

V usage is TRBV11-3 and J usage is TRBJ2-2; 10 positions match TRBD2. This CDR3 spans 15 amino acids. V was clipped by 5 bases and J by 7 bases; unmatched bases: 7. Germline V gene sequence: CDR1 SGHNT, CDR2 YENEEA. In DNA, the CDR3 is TGTGCCAGCAGCGAAATAGCGGGGGGATTCGGGGAGCTGTTTTTT. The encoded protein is CASSEIAGGFGELFF.

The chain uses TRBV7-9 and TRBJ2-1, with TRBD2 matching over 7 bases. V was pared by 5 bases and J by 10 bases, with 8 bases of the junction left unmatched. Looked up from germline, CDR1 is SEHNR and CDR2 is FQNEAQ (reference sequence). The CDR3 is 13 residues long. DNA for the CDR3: TGTGCCAGCAGCCTCGAGCGGGAAAAGGAGCAGTTCTTC. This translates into CASSLEREKEQFF. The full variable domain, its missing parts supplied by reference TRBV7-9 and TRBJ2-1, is DTGVSQNPRHKITKRGQNVTFRCDPISEHNRLYWYRQTLGQGPEFLTYFQNEAQLEKSRLLSDRFSAERPKGSFSTLEIQRTEQGDSAMYLCASSLEREKEQFFGPGTRLTVL.

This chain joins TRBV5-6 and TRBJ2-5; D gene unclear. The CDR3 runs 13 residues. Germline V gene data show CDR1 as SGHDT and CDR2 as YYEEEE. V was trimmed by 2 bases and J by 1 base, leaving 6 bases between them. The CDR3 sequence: CASSLQLQETQYF. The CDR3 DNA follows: TGTGCCAGCAGCTTACAGCTCCAAGAGACCCAGTACTTC.

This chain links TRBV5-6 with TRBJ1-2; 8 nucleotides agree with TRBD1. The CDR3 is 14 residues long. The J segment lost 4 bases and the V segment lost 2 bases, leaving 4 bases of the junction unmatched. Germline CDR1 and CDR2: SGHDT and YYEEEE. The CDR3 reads CASSFQGAGYGYTF. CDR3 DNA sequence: TGTGCCAGCAGCTTTCAGGGGGCGGGCTATGGCTACACCTTC.

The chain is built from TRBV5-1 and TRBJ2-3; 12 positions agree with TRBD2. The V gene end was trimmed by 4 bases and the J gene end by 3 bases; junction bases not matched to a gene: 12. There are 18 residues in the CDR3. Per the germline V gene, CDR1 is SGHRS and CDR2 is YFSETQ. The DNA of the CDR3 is TGCGCCAGCAGCCGGGGGCTAGCGGGAGGGGGAGAAACAGATACGCAGTATTTT. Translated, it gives CASSRGLAGGGETDTQYF.

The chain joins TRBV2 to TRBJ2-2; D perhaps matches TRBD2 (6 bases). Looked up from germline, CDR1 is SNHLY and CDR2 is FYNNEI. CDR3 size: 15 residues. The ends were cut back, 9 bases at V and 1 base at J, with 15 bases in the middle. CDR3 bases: TGTGCCAGAGGTCGGGAGACGGTGAACACCGGGGAGCTGTTTTTT. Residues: CARGRETVNTGELFF.

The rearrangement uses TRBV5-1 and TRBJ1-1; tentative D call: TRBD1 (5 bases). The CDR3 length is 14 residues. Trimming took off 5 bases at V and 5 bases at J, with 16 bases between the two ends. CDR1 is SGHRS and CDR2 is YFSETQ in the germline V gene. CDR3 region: CASRPREGQTEAFF. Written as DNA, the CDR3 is TGCGCCAGCAGGCCCCGGGAGGGGCAGACTGAAGCTTTCTTT.

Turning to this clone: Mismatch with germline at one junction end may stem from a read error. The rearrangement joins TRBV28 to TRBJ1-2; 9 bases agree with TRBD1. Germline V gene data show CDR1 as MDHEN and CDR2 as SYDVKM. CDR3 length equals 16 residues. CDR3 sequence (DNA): TGTGCCAGCACTTTATCCTGGGACAGGGAAAGAGCAGGCTACACCTTC. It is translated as CASTLSWDRERAGYTF.

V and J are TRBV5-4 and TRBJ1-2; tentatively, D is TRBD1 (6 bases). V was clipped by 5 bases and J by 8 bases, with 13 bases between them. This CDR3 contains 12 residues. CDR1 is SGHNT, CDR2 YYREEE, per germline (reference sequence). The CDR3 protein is CASRPDSRGYTF. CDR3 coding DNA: TGTGCCAGCAGACCGGACAGTCGGGGCTACACCTTC.